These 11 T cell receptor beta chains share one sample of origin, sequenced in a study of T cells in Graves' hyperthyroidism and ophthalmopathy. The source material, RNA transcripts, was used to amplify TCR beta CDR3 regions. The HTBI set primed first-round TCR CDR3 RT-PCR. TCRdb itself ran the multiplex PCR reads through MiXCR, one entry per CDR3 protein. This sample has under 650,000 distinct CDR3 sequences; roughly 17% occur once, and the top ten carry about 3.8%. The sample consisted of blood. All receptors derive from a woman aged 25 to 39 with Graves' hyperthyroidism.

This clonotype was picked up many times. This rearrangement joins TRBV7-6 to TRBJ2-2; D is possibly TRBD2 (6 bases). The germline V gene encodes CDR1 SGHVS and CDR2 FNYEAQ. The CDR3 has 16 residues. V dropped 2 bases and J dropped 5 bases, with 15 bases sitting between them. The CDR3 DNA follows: TGTGCCAGCAGCTTACAAGGGCGGGGAGTTACCGGGGAGCTGTTTTTT. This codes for CASSLQGRGVTGELFF.

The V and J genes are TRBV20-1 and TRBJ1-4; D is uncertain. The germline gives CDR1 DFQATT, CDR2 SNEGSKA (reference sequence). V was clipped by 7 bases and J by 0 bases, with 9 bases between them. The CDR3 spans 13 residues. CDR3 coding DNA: TGCAGTGTCAGCCCCCCAACTAATGAAAAACTGTTTTTT. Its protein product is CSVSPPTNEKLFF.

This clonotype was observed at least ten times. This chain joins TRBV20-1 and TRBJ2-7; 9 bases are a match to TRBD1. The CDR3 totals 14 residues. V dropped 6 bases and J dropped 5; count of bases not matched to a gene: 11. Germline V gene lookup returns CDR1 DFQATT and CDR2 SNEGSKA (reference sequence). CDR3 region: CSAPEDRGGDEQYF. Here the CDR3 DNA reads TGCAGTGCACCGGAGGACAGGGGCGGCGACGAGCAGTACTTC.

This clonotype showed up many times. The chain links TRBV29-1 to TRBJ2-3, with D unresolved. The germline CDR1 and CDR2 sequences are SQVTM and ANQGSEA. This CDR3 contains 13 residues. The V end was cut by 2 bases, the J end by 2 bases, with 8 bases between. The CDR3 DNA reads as TGCAGCGTTGAAAACACCTACACAGATACGCAGTATTTT. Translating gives CSVENTYTDTQYF.

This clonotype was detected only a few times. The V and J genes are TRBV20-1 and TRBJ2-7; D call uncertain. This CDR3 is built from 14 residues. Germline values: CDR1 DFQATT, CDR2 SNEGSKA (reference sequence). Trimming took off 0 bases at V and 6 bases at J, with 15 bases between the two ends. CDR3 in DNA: TGCAGTGCTAGAGATTGGTATATGGGAAGCGAGCAGTACTTC. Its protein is CSARDWYMGSEQYF.

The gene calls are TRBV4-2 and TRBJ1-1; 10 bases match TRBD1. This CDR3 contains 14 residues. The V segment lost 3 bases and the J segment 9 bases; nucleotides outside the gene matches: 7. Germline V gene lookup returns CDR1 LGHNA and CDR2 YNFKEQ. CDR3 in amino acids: CASSHRDRGSQAFF. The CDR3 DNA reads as TGTGCCAGCAGCCACCGGGACAGGGGATCACAAGCTTTCTTT.

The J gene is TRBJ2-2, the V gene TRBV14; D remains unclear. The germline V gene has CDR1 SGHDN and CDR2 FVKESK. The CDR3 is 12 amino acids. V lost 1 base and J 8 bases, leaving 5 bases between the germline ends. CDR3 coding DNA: TGTGCCAGCAGCCAAGTTGTGGGGGAGCTGTTTTTT. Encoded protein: CASSQVVGELFF.

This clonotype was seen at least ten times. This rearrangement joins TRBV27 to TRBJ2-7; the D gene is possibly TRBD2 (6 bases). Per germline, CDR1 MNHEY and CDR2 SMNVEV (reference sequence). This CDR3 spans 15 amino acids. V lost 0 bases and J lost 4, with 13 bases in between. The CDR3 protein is CASSLSSSGRYEQYF. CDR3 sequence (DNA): TGTGCCAGCAGTTTATCTAGTAGCGGAAGATACGAGCAGTACTTC.

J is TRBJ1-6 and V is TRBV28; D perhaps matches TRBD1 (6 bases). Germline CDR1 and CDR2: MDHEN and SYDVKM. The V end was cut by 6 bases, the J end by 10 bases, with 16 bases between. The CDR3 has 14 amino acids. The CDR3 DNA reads TGTGCCAGCAGGCTAGCGGGGGGCGGCTCACCCCTCCACTTT. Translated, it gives CASRLAGGGSPLHF.

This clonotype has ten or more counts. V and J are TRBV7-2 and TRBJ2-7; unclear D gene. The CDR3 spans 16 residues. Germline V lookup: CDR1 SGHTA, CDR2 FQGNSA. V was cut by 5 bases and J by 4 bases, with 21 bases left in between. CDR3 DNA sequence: TGTGCCAGCAGCCGTCGACTGGCCCCTCGCGTTTACGAGCAGTACTTC. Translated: CASSRRLAPRVYEQYF.

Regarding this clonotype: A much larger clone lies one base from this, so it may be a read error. CDR3 coding DNA: TGTGCCAGCGTGTCGACTAGCGAGTACAATAAGCAGTTCTTC. This encodes CASVSTSEYNKQFF. The chain links TRBV2 to TRBJ2-1, with TRBD2 matching over 8 bases. The CDR3 is 14 residues long. Germline loops: CDR1 SNHLY, CDR2 FYNNEI.